This T cell receptor (beta chain) was identified in a study of blood T cell repertoires in COVID-19. Trimming pared 5 bases from V and 4 bases from J, leaving 12 bases between. The CDR3 totals 14 residues. Per the germline V gene, CDR1 is SGHTA and CDR2 is FQGTGA. Profiled with immunoSEQ multiplex PCR; TCRdb holds only in-frame clones, not every one. The repertoire holds more than 95,000 clones, with 84% as singletons. This receptor was taken from a human donor in a cohort sampled during active or convalescent COVID-19. The chain is built from TRBV7-3 and TRBJ2-1; tentative D call: TRBD2 (6 bases). Material: peripheral blood. The CDR3 spells CASSPGLFYNEQFF. The CDR3 nucleotides are TGTGCCAGCAGCCCCGGACTATTTTACAATGAGCAGTTCTTC. The full variable domain, rest sourced from reference TRBV7-3 and TRBJ2-1, is GAGVSQTPSNKVTEKGKYVELRCDPISGHTALYWYRQSLGQGPEFLIYFQGTGAADDSGLPNDRFFAVRPEGSVSTLKIQRTERGDSAVYLCASSPGLFYNEQFFGPGTRLTVL.